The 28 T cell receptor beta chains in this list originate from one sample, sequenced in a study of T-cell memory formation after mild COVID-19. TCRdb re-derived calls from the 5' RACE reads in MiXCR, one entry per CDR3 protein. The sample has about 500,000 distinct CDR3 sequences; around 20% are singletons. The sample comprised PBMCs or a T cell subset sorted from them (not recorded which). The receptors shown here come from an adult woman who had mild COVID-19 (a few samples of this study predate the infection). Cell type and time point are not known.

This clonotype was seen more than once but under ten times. The CDR3 coding sequence is TGTGCCAGCAGCATACTACACCTCGGGACAGATACGCAGTATTTT. This translates into CASSILHLGTDTQYF. The chain recombines TRBV5-6 with TRBJ2-3; D gene ambiguous. CDR1 SGHDT and CDR2 YYEEEE come from the germline V gene. Trimming shortened V by 4 bases and J by 3 bases, and 15 bases separated the two germline ends. The CDR3 totals 15 residues.

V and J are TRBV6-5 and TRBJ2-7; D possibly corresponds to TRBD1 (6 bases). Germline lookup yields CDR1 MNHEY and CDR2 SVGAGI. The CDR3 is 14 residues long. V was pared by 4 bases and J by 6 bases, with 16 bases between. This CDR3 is CASSSRLNRAEQYF. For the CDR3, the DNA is TGTGCCAGCAGTTCCAGACTAAACAGGGCCGAGCAGTACTTC.

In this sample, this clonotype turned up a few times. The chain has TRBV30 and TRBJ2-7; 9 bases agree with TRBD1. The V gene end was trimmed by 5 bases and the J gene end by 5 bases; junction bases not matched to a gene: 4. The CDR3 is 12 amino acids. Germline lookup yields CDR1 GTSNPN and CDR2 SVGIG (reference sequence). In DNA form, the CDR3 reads TGTGCCTGGGCCTGGACAGGGGACGAGCAGTACTTC. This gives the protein CAWAWTGDEQYF.

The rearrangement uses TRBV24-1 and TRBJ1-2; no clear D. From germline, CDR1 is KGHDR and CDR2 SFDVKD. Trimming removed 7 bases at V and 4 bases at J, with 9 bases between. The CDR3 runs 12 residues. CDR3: CATSDNFYGYTF. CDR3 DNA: TGTGCCACCAGCGATAACTTCTATGGCTACACCTTC.

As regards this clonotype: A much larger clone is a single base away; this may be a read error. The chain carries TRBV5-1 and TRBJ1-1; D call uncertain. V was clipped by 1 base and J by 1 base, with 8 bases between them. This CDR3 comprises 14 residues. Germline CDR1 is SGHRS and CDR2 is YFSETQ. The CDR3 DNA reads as TGCGCCAGCAGCTTGTTTGCGGGGAACACTGAAGCTTTCTTT. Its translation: CASSLFAGNTEAFF.

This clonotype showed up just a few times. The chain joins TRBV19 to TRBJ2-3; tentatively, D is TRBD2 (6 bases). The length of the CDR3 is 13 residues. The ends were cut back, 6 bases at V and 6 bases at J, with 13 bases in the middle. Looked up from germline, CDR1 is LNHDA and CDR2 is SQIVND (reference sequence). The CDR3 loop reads CASSRDSLDTQYF. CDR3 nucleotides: TGTGCCAGTAGCAGGGACTCCTTGGATACGCAGTATTTT.

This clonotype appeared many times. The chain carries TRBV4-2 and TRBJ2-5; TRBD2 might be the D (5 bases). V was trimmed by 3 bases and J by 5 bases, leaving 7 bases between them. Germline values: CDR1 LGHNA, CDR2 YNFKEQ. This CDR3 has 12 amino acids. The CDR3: CASSHTGETQYF. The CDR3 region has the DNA TGTGCCAGCAGCCATACGGGGGAGACCCAGTACTTC.

CDR3 DNA: TGTGCCAGCAGCCCGGACAGGGGAGTCACAGATACGCAGTATTTT. Its protein product is CASSPDRGVTDTQYF. The V and J genes are TRBV7-2 and TRBJ2-3; 9 bases map to TRBD1. CDR3 length equals 15 residues. Germline assignment: CDR1 SGHTA and CDR2 FQGNSA. The ends lost 5 bases at V and 2 bases at J; junction bases unmatched: 5. Full variable domain (rest looked up from reference TRBV7-2 and TRBJ2-3): GAGVSQSPSNKVTEKGKDVELRCDPISGHTALYWYRQSLGQGLEFLIYFQGNSAPDKSGLPSDRFSAERTGGSVSTLTIQRTQQEDSAVYLCASSPDRGVTDTQYFGPGTRLTVL.

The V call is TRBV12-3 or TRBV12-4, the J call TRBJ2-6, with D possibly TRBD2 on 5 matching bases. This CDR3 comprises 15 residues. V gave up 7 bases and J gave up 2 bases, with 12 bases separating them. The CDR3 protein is CASTTSEAGANVLTF. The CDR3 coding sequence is TGTGCCAGCACAACGTCGGAGGCTGGGGCCAACGTCCTGACTTTC.

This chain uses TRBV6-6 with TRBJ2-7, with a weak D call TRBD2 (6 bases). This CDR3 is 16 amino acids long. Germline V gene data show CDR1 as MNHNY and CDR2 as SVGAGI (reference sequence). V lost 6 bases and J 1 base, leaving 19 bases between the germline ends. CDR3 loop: CASRYYGGAGSYEQYF. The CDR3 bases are TGTGCCAGCAGATATTACGGCGGGGCGGGATCCTACGAGCAGTACTTC.

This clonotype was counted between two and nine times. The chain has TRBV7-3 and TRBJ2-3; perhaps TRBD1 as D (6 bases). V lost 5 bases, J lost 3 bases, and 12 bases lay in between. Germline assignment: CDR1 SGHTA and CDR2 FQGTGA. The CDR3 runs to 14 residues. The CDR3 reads CASSQLGQTDTQYF. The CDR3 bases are TGTGCCAGCAGCCAGCTTGGACAGACAGATACGCAGTATTTT.

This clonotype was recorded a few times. The CDR3 region has the DNA TGTGCCACCAGTGATTTGCTCGAGACCCAGTACTTC. Protein sequence: CATSDLLETQYF. The rearrangement joins TRBV24-1 to TRBJ2-5; D remains ambiguous. CDR1 KGHDR and CDR2 SFDVKD come from the germline V gene. V was pared by 0 bases and J by 5 bases, with 3 bases between. CDR3 length: 12 amino acids.

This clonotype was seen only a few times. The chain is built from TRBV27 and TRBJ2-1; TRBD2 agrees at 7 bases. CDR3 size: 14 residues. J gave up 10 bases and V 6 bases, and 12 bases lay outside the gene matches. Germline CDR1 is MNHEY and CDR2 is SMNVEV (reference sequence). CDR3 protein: CASRQPGGRWEQFF. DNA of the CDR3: TGTGCCAGCAGGCAGCCCGGGGGGAGATGGGAGCAGTTCTTC.

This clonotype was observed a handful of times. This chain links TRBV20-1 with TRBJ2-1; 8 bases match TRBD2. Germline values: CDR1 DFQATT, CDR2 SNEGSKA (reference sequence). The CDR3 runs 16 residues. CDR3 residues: CSPIASGLRSYNEQFF. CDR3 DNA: TGCAGCCCGATCGCTAGCGGGCTGCGCTCCTACAATGAGCAGTTCTTC.

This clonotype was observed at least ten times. The CDR3 here is CASSLYLSGDVANYGYTF. As DNA, the CDR3 is TGTGCCAGCAGCTTATATCTCTCGGGGGACGTAGCTAACTATGGCTACACCTTC. The V call is TRBV7-8, the J call TRBJ1-2; D may be TRBD1 (5 bases). V was shortened by 2 bases and J by 0 bases, with 19 bases between the two germline ends. Germline V lookup: CDR1 SGHVS, CDR2 FQNEAQ. This CDR3 has 18 residues.

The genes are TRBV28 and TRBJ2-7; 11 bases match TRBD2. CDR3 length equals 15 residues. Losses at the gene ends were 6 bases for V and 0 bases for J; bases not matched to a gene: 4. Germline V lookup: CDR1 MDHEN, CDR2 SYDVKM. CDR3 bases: TGTGCCAGCAGACCTAGCGGGAGGAACTCCTACGAGCAGTACTTC. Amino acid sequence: CASRPSGRNSYEQYF.

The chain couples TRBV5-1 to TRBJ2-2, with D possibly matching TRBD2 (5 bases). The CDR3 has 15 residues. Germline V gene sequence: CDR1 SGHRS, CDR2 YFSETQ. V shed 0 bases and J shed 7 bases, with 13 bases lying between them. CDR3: CASSLGSTEVGELFF. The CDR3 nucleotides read TGCGCCAGCAGCTTGGGGTCTACGGAGGTCGGGGAGCTGTTTTTT.

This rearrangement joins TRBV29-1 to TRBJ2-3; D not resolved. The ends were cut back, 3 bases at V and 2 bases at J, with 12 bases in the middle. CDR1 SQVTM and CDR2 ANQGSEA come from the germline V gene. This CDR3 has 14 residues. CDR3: CSVDLRESTDTQYF. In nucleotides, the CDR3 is TGCAGCGTTGATTTAAGGGAATCCACAGATACGCAGTATTTT.

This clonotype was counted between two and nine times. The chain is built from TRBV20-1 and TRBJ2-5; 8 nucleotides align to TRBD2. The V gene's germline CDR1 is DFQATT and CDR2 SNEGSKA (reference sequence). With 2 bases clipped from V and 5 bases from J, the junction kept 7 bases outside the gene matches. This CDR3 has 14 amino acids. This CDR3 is CSARKAGVMETQYF. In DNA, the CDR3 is TGCAGTGCTAGAAAAGCGGGAGTAATGGAGACCCAGTACTTC.

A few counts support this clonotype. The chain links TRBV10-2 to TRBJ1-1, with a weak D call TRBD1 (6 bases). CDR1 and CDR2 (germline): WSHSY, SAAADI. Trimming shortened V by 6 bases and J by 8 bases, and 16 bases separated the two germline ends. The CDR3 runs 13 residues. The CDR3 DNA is TGCGCCAGCAGGGACAGTGGGGGGGAAGAAGCTTTCTTT. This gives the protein CASRDSGGEEAFF.

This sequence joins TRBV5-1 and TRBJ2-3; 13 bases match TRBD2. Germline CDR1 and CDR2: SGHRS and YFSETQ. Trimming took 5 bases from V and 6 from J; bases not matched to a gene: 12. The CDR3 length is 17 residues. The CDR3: CASRPGTSGTTSDTQYF. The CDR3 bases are TGCGCCAGCAGGCCGGGGACTAGCGGGACCACCTCGGATACGCAGTATTTT.

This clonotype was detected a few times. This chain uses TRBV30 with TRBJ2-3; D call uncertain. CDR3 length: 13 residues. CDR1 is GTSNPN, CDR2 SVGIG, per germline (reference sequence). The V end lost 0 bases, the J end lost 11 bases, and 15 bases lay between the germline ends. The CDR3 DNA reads TGTGCCTGGAGTGTACCCCCCGTAGATTGGCAGTATTTT. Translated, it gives CAWSVPPVDWQYF.

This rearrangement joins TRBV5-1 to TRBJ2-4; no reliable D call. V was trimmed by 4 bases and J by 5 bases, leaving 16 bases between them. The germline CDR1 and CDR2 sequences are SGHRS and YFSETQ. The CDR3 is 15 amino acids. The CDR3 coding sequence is TGCGCCAGCAGCCCAGCCGTCGGGCTGGAAAACATTCAGTACTTC. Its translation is CASSPAVGLENIQYF.

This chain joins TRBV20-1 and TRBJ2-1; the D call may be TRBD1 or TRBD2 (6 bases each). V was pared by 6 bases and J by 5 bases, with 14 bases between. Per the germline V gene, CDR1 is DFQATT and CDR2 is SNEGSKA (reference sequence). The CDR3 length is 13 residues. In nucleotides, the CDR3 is TGCAGTGCCCGGGGGCGCCCCGACAATGAGCAGTTCTTC. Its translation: CSARGRPDNEQFF.

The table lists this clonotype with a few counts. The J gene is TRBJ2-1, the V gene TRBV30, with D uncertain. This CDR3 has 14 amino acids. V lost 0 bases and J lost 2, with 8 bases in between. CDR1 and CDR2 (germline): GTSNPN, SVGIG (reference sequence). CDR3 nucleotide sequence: TGTGCCTGGAGTGTGGCGGATACCTACAATGAGCAGTTCTTC. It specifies CAWSVADTYNEQFF.

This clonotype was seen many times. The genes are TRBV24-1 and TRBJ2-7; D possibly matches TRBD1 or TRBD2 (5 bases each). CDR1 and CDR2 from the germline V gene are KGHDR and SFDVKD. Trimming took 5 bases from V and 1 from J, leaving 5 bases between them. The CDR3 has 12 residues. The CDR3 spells CATSGGSYEQYF. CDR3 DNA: TGTGCCACCAGTGGGGGGTCCTACGAGCAGTACTTC.

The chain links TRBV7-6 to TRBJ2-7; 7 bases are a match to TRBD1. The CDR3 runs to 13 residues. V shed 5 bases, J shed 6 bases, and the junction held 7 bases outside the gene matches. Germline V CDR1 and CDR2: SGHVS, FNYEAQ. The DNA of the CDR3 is TGTGCCAGCAGCGTATCACAGGGGCGCGAGCAGTACTTC. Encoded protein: CASSVSQGREQYF.

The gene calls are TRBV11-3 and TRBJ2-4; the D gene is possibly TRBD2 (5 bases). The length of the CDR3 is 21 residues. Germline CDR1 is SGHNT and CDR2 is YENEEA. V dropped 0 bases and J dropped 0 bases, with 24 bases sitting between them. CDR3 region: CASSLDFSLRVFPIAKNIQYF. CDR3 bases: TGTGCCAGCAGCTTAGATTTTAGCTTGCGGGTTTTCCCGATAGCCAAAAACATTCAGTACTTC. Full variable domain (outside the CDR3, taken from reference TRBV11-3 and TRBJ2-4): EAGVVQSPRYKIIEKKQPVAFWCNPISGHNTLYWYLQNLGQGPELLIRYENEEAVDDSQLPKDRFSAERLKGVDSTLKIQPAELGDSAVYLCASSLDFSLRVFPIAKNIQYFGAGTRLSVL.